The T cell receptor (beta chain) under discussion was sequenced for a study of blood T cell repertoires in COVID-19. Study-wide context: Spain, Italy and the United States supplied samples that represented acute and convalescent COVID-19.

Germline loops: CDR1 SGHVS, CDR2 FQNEAQ. This CDR3 comprises 16 residues. The V end was cut by 6 bases, the J end by 0 bases, with 15 bases between. This table comes from immunoSEQ multiplex PCR, and its TCRdb copy is limited to in-frame clones, with some not included. The repertoire holds 350,000 or so clones, roughly 86% seen once, with around 9.3% in the top ten. This sequence originates from a woman in her thirties with COVID-19, enrolled during active disease. This chain uses TRBV7-8 with TRBJ2-1; a possible D gene is TRBD2 (6 bases). What was sequenced was peripheral blood. The CDR3 here is CASSHRRGHSYNEQFF. The CDR3 region has the DNA TGTGCCAGCAGTCACCGGCGGGGTCACTCCTACAATGAGCAGTTCTTC.